A selection of T cell receptor beta chains follows, all from one sample in a study of identical twins. TCRdb re-called the 5' RACE reads through MiXCR, storing one row per CDR3 protein. Of 550,000 to 700,000 distinct CDR3 sequences listed, 7.5% to 10% are singletons. This sample also belongs to another study, concerning yellow fever vaccine responses in identical twins.

The sequencing sample was made of PBMCs. These receptors were obtained from a woman under 30 in good health. The CDR3 runs from the conserved cysteine through the conserved F or W. Each record gives: V gene, clone size, D gene, J gene, CDR3 protein, CDR3 DNA. The D gene is left open where the match is weak. The size of a clone is reported for some rows only, either as once, few or many, or as a class for expanded clones.

TRBV5-1	NA	NA	TRBJ1-1	CASSNGGGGVFTEAFF	TGCGCCAGCAGCAACGGGGGGGGTGGGGTTTTCACTGAAGCTTTCTTT
TRBV20-1	NA	TRBD2	TRBJ2-3	CSARPTSGRGDTQYF	TGCAGTGCTAGGCCGACTAGCGGGAGAGGAGATACGCAGTATTTT
TRBV6-5	few	TRBD2	TRBJ2-3	CASSYSVSGGPDTQYF	TGTGCCAGCAGTTACTCGGTGAGCGGGGGGCCAGATACGCAGTATTTT
TRBV3-1	few	TRBD2	TRBJ2-5	CASSQEVSGGQYF	TGTGCCAGCAGCCAAGAGGTCAGCGGGGGGCAGTACTTC
TRBV6-2/TRBV6-3	NA	TRBD2	TRBJ2-1	CASSYGGLAAPYNEQFF	TGTGCCAGCAGTTACGGGGGACTAGCGGCTCCCTACAATGAGCAGTTCTTC
TRBV12-3/TRBV12-4	NA	NA	TRBJ2-5	CASSLRQGGQETQYF	TGTGCCAGCAGTTTACGTCAGGGGGGCCAAGAGACCCAGTACTTC
TRBV4-3	many	NA	TRBJ2-2	CASSQDQLESGTGELFF	TGCGCCAGCAGCCAAGATCAACTGGAGAGTGGCACCGGGGAGCTGTTTTTT
TRBV4-2	NA	TRBD2	TRBJ2-3	CASSQEGTSVTQYF	TGTGCCAGCAGCCAAGAAGGGACTAGCGTTACGCAGTATTTT
TRBV6-5	NA	NA	TRBJ2-2	CASSYSFVGTGELFF	TGTGCCAGCAGTTACTCGTTTGTAGGCACCGGGGAGCTGTTTTTT
TRBV20-1	NA	TRBD2	TRBJ2-7	CSARGLAEIYEQYF	TGCAGTGCTAGGGGACTAGCGGAAATCTACGAGCAGTACTTC
TRBV20-1	NA	NA	TRBJ1-5	CSGLGADPSNQPQHF	TGCAGTGGTCTTGGGGCCGACCCTAGCAATCAGCCCCAGCATTTT
TRBV12-3/TRBV12-4	NA	NA	TRBJ2-3	CASRMLPADTQYF	TGTGCCAGCAGGATGCTCCCCGCAGATACGCAGTATTTT
TRBV10-3	many	TRBD2	TRBJ2-1	CAIRGGLAGGIMSYNEQFF	TGTGCCATCAGGGGTGGACTAGCGGGAGGCATTATGTCGTACAATGAGCAGTTCTTC
TRBV3-1	NA	TRBD1	TRBJ2-7	CASSRDRDTYEQYF	TGTGCCAGCAGCCGGGACAGGGACACCTACGAGCAGTACTTC
TRBV6-2/TRBV6-3	NA	NA	TRBJ2-1	CASSSTGYYNEQFF	TGTGCCAGCAGTTCTACAGGCTACTACAATGAGCAGTTCTTC
TRBV29-1	few	NA	TRBJ2-1	CSVGVGRGYNEQFF	TGCAGCGTTGGGGTCGGCAGGGGTTACAATGAGCAGTTCTTC
TRBV6-4	few	TRBD2	TRBJ2-1	CASSDAGTRAIDEQFF	TGTGCCAGCAGTGATGCAGGGACTAGGGCTATCGATGAGCAGTTCTTC
TRBV5-6	few	TRBD2	TRBJ2-3	CASSGLAGRTDTQYF	TGTGCCAGCAGTGGACTAGCGGGACGCACAGATACGCAGTATTTT
TRBV15	many	TRBD1	TRBJ2-3	CATSRDSPWTGASDTQYF	TGTGCCACCAGCAGAGATTCTCCCTGGACAGGAGCGTCGGATACGCAGTATTTT
TRBV15	few	NA	TRBJ2-1	CATSRGGVSHNEQFF	TGTGCCACCAGCAGAGGGGGGGTGTCCCACAATGAGCAGTTCTTC
TRBV7-2	NA	TRBD2	TRBJ2-7	CASSFRMATSVSHEQYF	TGTGCCAGCAGCTTCCGAATGGCGACTAGCGTATCCCACGAGCAGTACTTC
TRBV12-3/TRBV12-4	many	TRBD2	TRBJ2-1	CASSLVAGTHNEQFF	TGTGCCAGCAGTTTAGTAGCGGGGACCCACAATGAGCAGTTCTTC
TRBV7-8	few	NA	TRBJ2-7	CASTARQGSFEQYF	TGTGCCAGCACTGCTAGACAAGGAAGCTTTGAGCAGTACTTC
TRBV12-3/TRBV12-4	many	NA	TRBJ2-7	CASSLVGTGTHEQYF	TGTGCCAGCAGTTTAGTAGGAACCGGTACCCACGAGCAGTACTTC
TRBV10-2	many	NA	TRBJ1-5	CASWTGIGNQPQHF	TGCGCCAGCTGGACGGGGATTGGCAATCAGCCCCAGCATTTT
TRBV12-3/TRBV12-4	NA	TRBD2	TRBJ2-2	CACSLRSGGAYTGELFF	TGTGCCTGCAGTTTACGGAGCGGGGGGGCTTACACCGGGGAGCTGTTTTTT
TRBV20-1	few	TRBD2	TRBJ2-1	CSARTSGPYNEQFF	TGCAGTGCTAGGACTAGCGGACCGTACAATGAGCAGTTCTTC
TRBV29-1	many	NA	TRBJ2-3	CSVEGSRAGTDTQYF	TGCAGCGTGGAAGGTTCCAGGGCCGGCACAGATACGCAGTATTTT
TRBV20-1	many	NA	TRBJ1-1	CSATGAGTEAFF	TGCAGTGCTACGGGGGCAGGGACTGAAGCTTTCTTT
TRBV27	few	TRBD2	TRBJ2-2	CASSRRRLAGPFITGELFF	TGTGCCAGCAGCCGCCGCCGACTAGCGGGTCCCTTCATCACCGGGGAGCTGTTTTTT
TRBV6-5	few	NA	TRBJ2-7	CASSYSIPGSSYEQYF	TGTGCCAGCAGTTACTCGATCCCAGGGTCCTCCTACGAGCAGTACTTC
TRBV11-1	NA	NA	TRBJ2-3	CASSFLDFSGEGEYSTDTQYF	TGTGCCAGCAGCTTTCTCGATTTTTCTGGCGAAGGAGAGTATAGCACAGATACGCAGTATTTT
TRBV27	many	NA	TRBJ2-7	CASSFESSSYEQYF	TGTGCCAGCAGTTTTGAGAGTTCCTCCTACGAGCAGTACTTC
TRBV5-1	many	NA	TRBJ2-1	CASSYQADSYNEQFF	TGCGCCAGCAGCTATCAGGCGGACTCCTACAATGAGCAGTTCTTC
TRBV28	few	TRBD1	TRBJ1-1	CASSLWTGDTEAFF	TGTGCCAGCAGTTTATGGACAGGGGACACTGAAGCTTTCTTT
TRBV20-1	NA	NA	TRBJ2-7	CSAETTSYEQYF	TGCAGTGCGGAGACTACCTCCTACGAGCAGTACTTC
TRBV6-1	NA	NA	TRBJ2-3	CASSRQGGAPDTQYF	TGTGCCAGCAGTCGACAGGGAGGAGCCCCAGATACGCAGTATTTT
TRBV5-1	few	NA	TRBJ2-3	CASSRGHSGTTDTQYF	TGCGCCAGCAGCCGGGGGCACAGCGGAACCACAGATACGCAGTATTTT
TRBV25-1	NA	TRBD1	TRBJ2-7	CASSGGTGQAEQYF	TGTGCCAGCAGTGGGGGGACAGGGCAGGCCGAGCAGTACTTC
TRBV6-1	NA	NA	TRBJ1-1	CASTLTGPGGNTEAFF	TGTGCCAGCACCCTAACAGGACCTGGTGGGAACACTGAAGCTTTCTTT
TRBV7-9	many	NA	TRBJ1-5	CASSSQGWGQPQHF	TGTGCCAGCAGCTCACAGGGATGGGGTCAGCCCCAGCATTTT
TRBV10-3	few	TRBD1	TRBJ2-7	CAIRSRDRGPYEQYF	TGTGCCATCAGGAGCCGGGACAGGGGCCCCTACGAGCAGTACTTC
TRBV7-9	NA	NA	TRBJ2-5	CASSISTVETQYF	TGTGCCAGCAGTATCTCGACCGTCGAGACCCAGTACTTC
TRBV4-3	many	NA	TRBJ2-7	CASSLLKRMANYEQYF	TGCGCCAGCAGCCTGCTTAAGCGGATGGCGAACTACGAGCAGTACTTC
TRBV5-1	few	NA	TRBJ1-3	CASSLEQISSGNTIYF	TGCGCCAGCAGCTTGGAACAGATAAGCTCTGGAAACACCATATATTTT
TRBV10-3	many	NA	TRBJ2-3	CAISDPLPGLQFITDTQYF	TGTGCCATCAGTGACCCCTTACCTGGCCTCCAATTCATCACAGATACGCAGTATTTT
TRBV4-2	few	TRBD1	TRBJ2-1	CASSPWDRVGANEQFF	TGTGCCAGCAGCCCCTGGGACAGGGTAGGGGCCAATGAGCAGTTCTTC
TRBV6-1	few	NA	TRBJ2-7	CASSPGVVYEQYF	TGTGCCAGCAGTCCTGGGGTGGTTTACGAGCAGTACTTC
TRBV4-3	few	TRBD2	TRBJ2-2	CASSVGTSGSWAGELFF	TGCGCCAGCAGCGTCGGGACTAGCGGGAGCTGGGCCGGGGAGCTGTTTTTT
TRBV12-3/TRBV12-4	many	NA	TRBJ2-3	CASAGESTDTQYF	TGTGCCAGCGCCGGGGAAAGCACAGATACGCAGTATTTT